The following is a T cell receptor beta chain sequence with its context. This sample is part of a study of blood T cell repertoires in COVID-19. Original processing notes: It was from reference gene primer amplification that nucleated cell counts were estimated. Assay used: immunoSEQ multiplex PCR; TCRdb lists only in-frame clones, some missing. Clone size and the V and J calls come from that table; the DNA yielded D and trimming. Among 14,000 or so clones, about 86% were seen once, and the ten largest hold just over 9%. The sample taken for sequencing was peripheral blood. This receptor was identified in a human donor in a cohort sampled during active COVID-19.

CDR3: CASSQSATRLAKNIQYF. Written as DNA, the CDR3 is TGCGCCAGCAGCCAGAGCGCCACCCGTCTAGCCAAAAACATTCAGTACTTC. The chain uses TRBV4-3 and TRBJ2-4; D is uncertain. V lost 3 bases and J 0 bases, leaving 15 bases between the germline ends. The CDR3 extends over 17 amino acids. CDR1 is LGHNA, CDR2 YSLEER, per germline.